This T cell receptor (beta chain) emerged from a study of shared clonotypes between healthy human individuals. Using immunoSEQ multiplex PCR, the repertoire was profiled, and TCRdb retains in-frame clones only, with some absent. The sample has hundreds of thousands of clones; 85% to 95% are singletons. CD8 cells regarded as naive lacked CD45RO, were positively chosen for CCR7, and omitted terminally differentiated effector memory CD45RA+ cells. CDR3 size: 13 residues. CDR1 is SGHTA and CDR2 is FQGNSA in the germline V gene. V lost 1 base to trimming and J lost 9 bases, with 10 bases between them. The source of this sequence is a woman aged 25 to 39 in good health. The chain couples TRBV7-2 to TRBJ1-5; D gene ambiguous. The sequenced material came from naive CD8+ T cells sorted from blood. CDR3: CASSLGGYWPQHF. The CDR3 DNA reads TGTGCCAGCAGCTTAGGTGGGTATTGGCCCCAGCATTTT.